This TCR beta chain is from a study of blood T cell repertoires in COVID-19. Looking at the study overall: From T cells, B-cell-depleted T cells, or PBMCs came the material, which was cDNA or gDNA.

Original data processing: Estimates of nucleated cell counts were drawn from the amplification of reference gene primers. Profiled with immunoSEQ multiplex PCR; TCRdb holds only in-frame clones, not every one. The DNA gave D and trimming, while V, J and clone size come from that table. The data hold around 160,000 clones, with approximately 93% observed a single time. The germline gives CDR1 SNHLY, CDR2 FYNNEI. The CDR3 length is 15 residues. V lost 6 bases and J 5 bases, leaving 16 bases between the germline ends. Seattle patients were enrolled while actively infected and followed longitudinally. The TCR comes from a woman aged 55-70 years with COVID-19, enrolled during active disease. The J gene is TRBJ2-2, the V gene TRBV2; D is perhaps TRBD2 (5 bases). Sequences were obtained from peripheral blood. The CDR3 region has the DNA TGTGCCAGCAGGGGAGAAGTTTCGAGGACCGGGGAGCTGTTTTTT. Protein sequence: CASRGEVSRTGELFF.